Listed here are 26 T cell receptor beta chains from one sample, sequenced in a study of vaccination effects on CD4 cells after COVID-19. Assay: immunoSEQ multiplex PCR; the TCRdb copy retains only in-frame clones and omits some. This sample has around 33,000 clones, with around 82% found just once. No cognate antigen is known for these TCRs. ViraFEST assay sequencing came after antigen-specific CD4+ T cells were expanded with viral peptide pools. Upon completion of about ten days in culture, CD4+ T cells were isolated. Either the BNT162b2 or mRNA-1273 vaccine was given to participants in two doses. The sequences come from CD4+ T cells from PBMCs cultured with HCoV-NL63 spike peptides, collected after COVID-19 vaccination. These receptors all stem from a human donor who received a COVID-19 vaccine. Some clones in this sample may be carry-over from other donors' samples.

This clone was recorded only once. The V call is TRBV6-1, the J call TRBJ2-7; TRBD2 is a possible D gene (5 bases). CDR1 MNHNS and CDR2 SASEGT come from the germline V gene. This CDR3 contains 16 residues. Trimming took 3 bases from V and 1 from J, leaving 16 bases between them. CDR3 protein: CASSDLGGGRSYEQYV. The CDR3 DNA is TGTGCCAGCAGTGACCTAGGAGGCGGTAGGTCCTACGAGCAGTACGTC.

The CDR3 nucleotides read TGTGCCAGCAGCTTAGCCCAGAACACCGGGGAGCTGTTTTTT. Translated, it gives CASSLAQNTGELFF. V is TRBV7-2 and J is TRBJ2-2; no firm D call. There are 14 residues in the CDR3. CDR1 is SGHTA, CDR2 FQGNSA, per germline. V was clipped by 0 bases and J by 1 base, with 3 bases between them.

This chain joins TRBV28 and TRBJ1-2; D may be TRBD1 (5 bases). Trimming removed 1 base at V and 8 bases at J, with 11 bases between. CDR3 size: 13 residues. Germline assignment: CDR1 MDHEN and CDR2 SYDVKM. The CDR3 DNA is TGTGCCAGCAGTTTATTTGTAAAGGGGGGCTACACCTTC. Translation: CASSLFVKGGYTF.

This chain joins TRBV3-1 (or the pseudogene TRBV3-2) and TRBJ1-6; TRBD1 matches 7 bases. This CDR3 is built from 16 residues. Germline V gives CDR1 LGHDT, CDR2 YNNKEL (reference sequence). V lost 2 bases to trimming and J lost 5 bases; unmatched junction nucleotides: 6. The CDR3 bases are TGTGCCAGCAGCCAATCCGGGACAGCCAATAATTCACCCCTCCACTTT. It specifies CASSQSGTANNSPLHF.

The chain uses TRBV7-2 and TRBJ2-5, with TRBD2 identical over 8 bases. Germline V gene lookup returns CDR1 SGHTA and CDR2 FQGNSA. Unmatched junction bases numbered 9, after V lost 1 base and J lost 2 bases. This CDR3 region has 17 residues. CDR3 coding DNA: TGTGCCAGCAGCTTAGGGAGGGCGGCGGGGGGACAAGAGACCCAGTACTTC. Translation gives CASSLGRAAGGQETQYF.

This clone showed up just a few times. This sequence joins TRBV11-1 and TRBJ1-6, with D uncertain. This CDR3 region has 13 residues. Germline CDR1 reads SGHAT; CDR2 reads FQDESV (reference sequence). Trimming pared 1 base from V and 8 bases from J, leaving 6 bases between. The CDR3 here is CASSLGRHSPLHF. CDR3 DNA: TGTGCCAGCAGCTTAGGGCGGCATTCACCCCTCCACTTT. Complete variable domain (other parts from reference TRBV11-1 and TRBJ1-6): EAEVAQSPRYKITEKSQAVAFWCDPISGHATLYWYRQILGQGPELLVQFQDESVVDDSQLPKDRFSAERLKGVDSTLKIQPAELGDSAMYLCASSLGRHSPLHFGNGTRLTVT.

The CDR3 coding sequence is TGTGCCTACCGCAAAAGCGGGTCCGGGGAGCTGTTTTTT. Its protein product is CAYRKSGSGELFF. The V and J genes are TRBV30 and TRBJ2-2; a weak D match, TRBD2 (6 bases). The CDR3 length is 13 residues. Between the trimmed V and J ends, which lost 7 bases and 6 bases, there was a span of 15 bases. Germline CDR1 reads GTSNPN; CDR2 reads SVGIG (reference sequence).

The chain links TRBV7-9 to TRBJ1-6; D unclear. The CDR3 consists of 17 residues. CDR1 and CDR2 (germline): SEHNR, FQNEAQ (reference sequence). V was cut by 0 bases and J by 6 bases, with 15 bases left in between. The CDR3 loop reads CASSLAGIRSLNSPLHF. The CDR3 nucleotides are TGTGCCAGCAGCTTAGCAGGGATTCGAAGTCTTAATTCACCCCTCCACTTT.

V gene TRBV19 combines with J gene TRBJ1-4, with TRBD1 matching 7 bases. Germline V gives CDR1 LNHDA, CDR2 SQIVND (reference sequence). The CDR3 is 16 amino acids. V shed 3 bases and J 3 bases; nucleotides not matched to a gene: 7. CDR3 protein: CASSIQRQGANEKLFF. The CDR3 coding sequence is TGTGCCAGTAGTATCCAAAGACAGGGTGCTAATGAAAAACTGTTTTTT.

The chain links TRBV2 to TRBJ1-6; TRBD1 agrees at 7 bases. J lost 7 bases, V lost 5 bases, and 8 bases had no gene match. The CDR3 contains 15 residues. Per germline, CDR1 SNHLY and CDR2 FYNNEI. The CDR3 is CASSSRGARNSPLHF. The CDR3 DNA is TGTGCCAGCAGTAGCAGGGGGGCTCGAAATTCACCCCTCCACTTT. Variable domain in full (rest from reference TRBV2 and TRBJ1-6): EPEVTQTPSHQVTQMGQEVILRCVPISNHLYFYWYRQILGQKVEFLVSFYNNEISEKSEIFDDQFSVERPDGSNFTLKIRSTKLEDSAMYFCASSSRGARNSPLHFGNGTRLTVT.

This sequence joins TRBV6-2 or TRBV6-3 and TRBJ2-3; D is possibly TRBD1 or TRBD2 (6 bases each). Per germline, CDR1 MNHEY and CDR2 SVGEGT. Trimming took 0 bases from V and 4 from J, leaving 11 bases between them. The CDR3 has 15 amino acids. CDR3 sequence: CASSYSTGGADTQYF. The CDR3 DNA reads as TGTGCCAGCAGTTACTCAACCGGGGGCGCAGATACGCAGTATTTT.

This clone has a handful of counts. The chain is built from TRBV5-4 and TRBJ2-2; D is undetermined. CDR3 length: 16 residues. Germline lookup yields CDR1 SGHNT and CDR2 YYREEE (reference sequence). The V end lost 2 bases, the J end lost 0 bases, and 11 bases lay between the germline ends. The CDR3 loop reads CASSFGSRSNTGELFF. The CDR3 region has the DNA TGTGCCAGCAGCTTTGGCAGTCGATCGAACACCGGGGAGCTGTTTTTT.

This clone was detected only a few times. CDR3 amino acids: CASSSGQGSSGANVLTF. Written as DNA, the CDR3 is TGTGCCAGCAGTTCGGGACAGGGCAGCTCTGGGGCCAACGTCCTGACTTTC. The chain links TRBV6-2 or TRBV6-3 to TRBJ2-6, with TRBD1 identical over 9 bases. CDR1 is MNHEY, CDR2 SVGEGT, per germline. V shed 4 bases, J shed 0 bases, and the junction held 4 bases outside the gene matches. This CDR3 is built from 17 residues.

The chain combines TRBV15 with TRBJ2-5; 7 positions agree with TRBD1. The junction had 4 bases not matched to a gene; V was cut back by 3 bases and J by 0 bases. The germline V gene encodes CDR1 LNHNV and CDR2 YYDKDF (reference sequence). This CDR3 spans 15 amino acids. DNA for the CDR3: TGTGCCACCAGCAGTCCAGACAGGGACCAAGAGACCCAGTACTTC. This codes for CATSSPDRDQETQYF. Using reference TRBV15 and TRBJ2-5 for the parts outside the CDR3, the full variable domain is DAMVIQNPRYQVTQFGKPVTLSCSQTLNHNVMYWYQQKSSQAPKLLFHYYDKDFNNEADTPDNFQSRRPNTSFCFLDIRSPGLGDTAMYLCATSSPDRDQETQYFGPGTRLLVL.

The chain joins TRBV12-5 to TRBJ2-2; D ambiguous. The CDR3 has 14 amino acids. V lost 5 bases, J lost 4 bases, and 11 bases lay in between. Germline V lookup: CDR1 LGHNT, CDR2 FRNRAP. CDR3 in amino acids: CASGMGLSTGELFF. DNA of the CDR3: TGTGCTAGTGGTATGGGCCTGTCCACCGGGGAGCTGTTTTTT.

This sequence joins TRBV29-1 and TRBJ2-3; D possibly corresponds to TRBD2 (5 bases). Looked up from germline, CDR1 is SQVTM and CDR2 is ANQGSEA. This CDR3 is 14 amino acids long. V lost 4 bases to trimming and J lost 4 bases, with 15 bases between them. CDR3 nucleotides: TGCAGCGTTGTCTCTCGAGGGATTGCAGATACGCAGTATTTT. This sequence encodes CSVVSRGIADTQYF.

The V call is TRBV19, the J call TRBJ1-1; D uncertain. The V end lost 5 bases, the J end lost 3 bases, and 13 bases lay between the germline ends. The CDR3 runs 14 residues. The germline V gene encodes CDR1 LNHDA and CDR2 SQIVND (reference sequence). The CDR3 sequence: CASSASYTDTEAFF. CDR3 nucleotide sequence: TGTGCCAGTAGTGCGAGCTACACGGACACTGAAGCTTTCTTT.

The chain is built from TRBV4-3 and TRBJ2-1, with unresolved D. Germline values: CDR1 LGHNA, CDR2 YSLEER. This CDR3 is 13 amino acids long. Trimming stripped 0 bases from V and 7 bases from J, with 7 bases between. This CDR3 reads CASSQDLVNEQFF. The CDR3, as DNA: TGCGCCAGCAGCCAAGATCTTGTGAATGAGCAGTTCTTC.

The gene calls are TRBV29-1 and TRBJ2-3; no firm D call. Trimming pared 2 bases from V and 0 bases from J, leaving 9 bases between. This CDR3 contains 14 residues. Germline V gene lookup returns CDR1 SQVTM and CDR2 ANQGSEA. CDR3 in DNA: TGCAGCGTTGAACCCTGGGCTAGCACAGATACGCAGTATTTT. Amino acids: CSVEPWASTDTQYF.

Only one count was recorded for this clone. The genes are TRBV12-2 and TRBJ2-5; whether TRBD2, the table's D call, matches the DNA was not checked. TRBV12-2 is noted as a pseudogene. The CDR3 loop spans 14 amino acids. The CDR3 coding sequence is TGTGCAAGTCGCTTAGGCGGGCGCCGGGAGACCCAGTACTTC. This encodes CASRLGGRRETQYF.

The chain is built from TRBV24-1 and TRBJ1-2; TRBD1 aligns across 8 bases. The ends lost 5 bases at V and 3 bases at J; junction bases unmatched: 10. Per germline, CDR1 KGHDR and CDR2 SFDVKD. This CDR3 has 16 residues. This chain's CDR3 is CATSGTGRVSDYGYTF. The CDR3 DNA sequence: TGTGCCACCAGTGGGACAGGGAGGGTATCAGACTATGGCTACACCTTC.

This clone has just a few counts. The chain joins TRBV6-1 to TRBJ1-4, with D maybe TRBD1 (5 bases). The V gene's germline CDR1 is MNHNS and CDR2 SASEGT. The V and J ends lost 2 bases and 7 bases respectively, with 11 bases between them. The CDR3 totals 14 residues. As DNA, the CDR3 is TGTGCCAGCAGTGAATACGGGACCGTTGAAAAACTGTTTTTT. Its protein is CASSEYGTVEKLFF.

The chain links TRBV29-1 to TRBJ2-7; 8 bases agree with TRBD2. The V gene's germline CDR1 is SQVTM and CDR2 ANQGSEA. The CDR3 is 14 residues long. Trimming removed 6 bases from V and 1 base from J; junction bases left unmatched: 8. As DNA, the CDR3 is TGCAGCGTGGCCGGGGGGGCCGGTTCCTACGAGCAGTACGTC. It specifies CSVAGGAGSYEQYV.

This chain joins TRBV5-5 and TRBJ2-3; D not certain. The CDR3 covers 14 residues. The germline V gene encodes CDR1 SGHKS and CDR2 YYEKEE (reference sequence). V was cut by 7 bases and J by 0 bases, with 12 bases left in between. The DNA of the CDR3 is TGTGCCAGCCATGACCAGACTAGCACAGATACGCAGTATTTT. Translated: CASHDQTSTDTQYF.

The chain recombines TRBV6-5 with TRBJ1-6; 7 positions match TRBD1. The CDR3 is 15 amino acids. Germline V gene sequence: CDR1 MNHEY, CDR2 SVGAGI. Trimming took 6 bases from V and 8 from J; bases not matched to a gene: 10. CDR3 residues: CASSPDRVWDSPLHF. In nucleotides, the CDR3 is TGTGCCAGCAGCCCCGACAGGGTTTGGGATTCACCCCTCCACTTT.

As to this clone: The identical CDR3 is also encoded by other nucleotide sequences in the sample. The chain employs TRBV5-1 and TRBJ2-6; D uncertain. Trimming pared 0 bases from V and 2 bases from J, leaving 6 bases between. From germline, CDR1 is SGHRS and CDR2 YFSETQ. The CDR3 extends over 15 amino acids. CDR3 sequence reads: CASSLDLTGANVLTF. For the CDR3, the DNA is TGCGCCAGCAGCTTGGACCTAACTGGGGCCAACGTCCTGACTTTC.